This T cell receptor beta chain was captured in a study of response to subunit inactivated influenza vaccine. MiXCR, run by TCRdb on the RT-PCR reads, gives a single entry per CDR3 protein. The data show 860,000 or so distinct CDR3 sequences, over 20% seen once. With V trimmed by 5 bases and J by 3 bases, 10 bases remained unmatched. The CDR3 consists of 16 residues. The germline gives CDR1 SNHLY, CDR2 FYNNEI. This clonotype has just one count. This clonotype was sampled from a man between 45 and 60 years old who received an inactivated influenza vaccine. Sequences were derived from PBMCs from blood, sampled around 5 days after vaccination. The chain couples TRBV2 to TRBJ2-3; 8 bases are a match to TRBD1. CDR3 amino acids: CASSRTGTGLTDTQYF. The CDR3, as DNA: TGTGCCAGCAGTAGAACCGGGACAGGTCTAACAGATACGCAGTATTTT.